The 24 T cell receptor beta chains listed next were all sequenced from one sample in a study of shared clonotypes between healthy human individuals. The method was immunoSEQ multiplex PCR; TCRdb's version includes in-frame clones alone and lacks a portion of them. The table lists 800,000 to 1,200,000 clones, around three quarters of them singletons. Sequencing was done on a sample of memory CD4+ T cells from PBMCs. Subset of the sample: CD45RA-negative fraction. These TCRs come from a man aged 18 to 30 in good health. Some clones in this sample may be carry-over from other donors' samples.

The V gene is TRBV5-4, the J gene TRBJ2-5, with a weak D call TRBD1 (6 bases). Trimming removed 4 bases at V and 3 bases at J, with 13 bases between. The V gene's germline CDR1 is SGHNT and CDR2 YYREEE (reference sequence). This CDR3 contains 14 residues. The DNA for the CDR3 is TGTGCCAGCAGCCCCACGGCAGGGGAAGAGACCCAGTACTTC. Its protein is CASSPTAGEETQYF.

The chain recombines TRBV28 with TRBJ2-7; D is ambiguous. Between the trimmed V and J ends, which lost 3 bases and 7 bases, there was a span of 10 bases. The germline CDR1 and CDR2 sequences are MDHEN and SYDVKM. This CDR3 has 12 amino acids. This chain's CDR3 is CASSLFIQEQYF. The CDR3 DNA follows: TGTGCCAGCAGTTTGTTTATCCAGGAGCAGTACTTC.

CDR3 loop: CASSLAGGTNEKLFF. The CDR3 region has the DNA TGTGCCAGCAGTCTCGCGGGGGGAACTAATGAAAAACTGTTTTTT. The chain couples TRBV6-1 to TRBJ1-4; D may be TRBD1 (5 bases). Germline V gives CDR1 MNHNS, CDR2 SASEGT. Trimming shortened V by 5 bases and J by 1 base, and 11 bases separated the two germline ends. CDR3 length: 15 residues.

The rearrangement uses TRBV29-1 and TRBJ2-5; TRBD1 matches at 7 bases. The CDR3 length is 15 residues. CDR1 is SQVTM and CDR2 is ANQGSEA in the germline V gene. Trimming removed 3 bases from V and 3 bases from J; junction bases left unmatched: 10. The CDR3 reads CSVERAGGIEETQYF. DNA of the CDR3: TGCAGCGTTGAGCGGGCAGGGGGTATCGAAGAGACCCAGTACTTC.

About this clone: Other DNA sequences within the sample encode an identical CDR3. The J gene is TRBJ2-2, the V gene TRBV11-3; the D is unclear. Looked up from germline, CDR1 is SGHNT and CDR2 is YENEEA. The CDR3 loop spans 12 amino acids. Trimming took 2 bases from V and 6 from J, leaving 4 bases between them. In DNA form, the CDR3 reads TGTGCCAGCAGCTTATCAGCCGGGGAGCTGTTTTTT. Translating gives CASSLSAGELFF.

The V and J genes are TRBV27 and TRBJ2-7; D remains unclear. The V and J ends lost 6 bases and 2 bases respectively, with 20 bases between them. Germline V gene lookup returns CDR1 MNHEY and CDR2 SMNVEV (reference sequence). The CDR3 has 16 residues. Here the CDR3 DNA reads TGTGCCAGCAGCTTCTCGCTTGTTGGGCGGACCTACGAGCAGTACTTC. Translation: CASSFSLVGRTYEQYF.

This chain connects TRBV11-1 to TRBJ1-4, with D unclear. The CDR3 loop spans 12 amino acids. Germline V gene data show CDR1 as SGHAT and CDR2 as FQDESV (reference sequence). V was clipped by 4 bases and J by 3 bases, with 3 bases between them. CDR3 bases: TGTGCCAGCAGCTACGCTAATGAAAAACTGTTTTTT. As protein: CASSYANEKLFF.

V gene TRBV7-9 combines with J gene TRBJ1-5, with D possibly being TRBD1 (5 bases). The V gene lost 6 bases and the J gene lost 8 bases, with 17 bases spanning the gap. The CDR3 spans 14 residues. CDR1 SEHNR and CDR2 FQNEAQ come from the germline V gene (reference sequence). The CDR3 DNA sequence: TGTGCCAGCAGTCGAGAAGGACATAGGGAGCCCCAGCATTTT. As protein: CASSREGHREPQHF.

The chain couples TRBV28 to TRBJ2-2; possibly TRBD2 for D (5 bases). The CDR3 spans 16 residues. V was clipped by 6 bases and J by 4 bases, with 18 bases between them. Germline V gives CDR1 MDHEN, CDR2 SYDVKM. Here the CDR3 DNA reads TGTGCCAGCAGGGCCAATAGCGTGGCGGGCACCGGGGAGCTGTTTTTT. As protein: CASRANSVAGTGELFF.

The chain combines TRBV7-9 with TRBJ1-4; D unresolved. Germline CDR1 SEHNR, CDR2 FQNEAQ (reference sequence). The CDR3 loop spans 15 amino acids. V shed 0 bases and J shed 0 bases, with 5 bases lying between them. As DNA, the CDR3 is TGTGCCAGCAGCTTAGCGCACGCAACTAATGAAAAACTGTTTTTT. It translates to CASSLAHATNEKLFF. Filled out from reference TRBV7-9 and TRBJ1-4, the complete variable domain reads DTGVSQNPRHKITKRGQNVTFRCDPISEHNRLYWYRQTLGQGPEFLTYFQNEAQLEKSRLLSDRFSAERPKGSFSTLEIQRTEQGDSAMYLCASSLAHATNEKLFFGSGTQLSVL.

To note about this clone: The same CDR3 arises from other DNA sequences in this sample as well. This rearrangement joins TRBV7-2 to TRBJ2-7; the match to TRBD2 covers 7 bases. CDR1 and CDR2 from the germline V gene are SGHTA and FQGNSA. The CDR3 sequence is 12 residues long. After removal of 6 bases from V and 5 bases from J, the junction contained 4 bases not matched to a gene. In DNA form, the CDR3 reads TGTGCCAGCAGTCCGGGGGGTCACGAGCAGTACTTC. Translation: CASSPGGHEQYF.

This sequence joins TRBV7-3 and TRBJ2-2, with D possibly being TRBD1 (6 bases). The CDR3 contains 18 residues. V lost 0 bases and J lost 2, with 16 bases in between. Germline loops: CDR1 SGHTA, CDR2 FQGTGA. CDR3 amino acids: CASSLTPRDKDNTGELFF. The CDR3 DNA reads TGTGCCAGCAGCTTAACCCCCCGGGACAAAGACAACACCGGGGAGCTGTTTTTT.

The chain is built from TRBV4-1 and TRBJ1-4; the match to TRBD1 covers 10 bases. The V segment lost 3 bases and the J segment 5 bases; nucleotides outside the gene matches: 3. Germline V gene sequence: CDR1 MGHRA, CDR2 YSYEKL. The CDR3 is 15 amino acids. Written as DNA, the CDR3 is TGCGCCAGCAGCCAGCCGGGACAGGGGAATGAAAAACTGTTTTTT. Amino acid sequence: CASSQPGQGNEKLFF.

This chain uses TRBV18 with TRBJ2-5; tentatively, D is TRBD1 (6 bases). V was pared by 2 bases and J by 10 bases, with 17 bases between. The CDR3 covers 14 residues. Germline loops: CDR1 KGHSH, CDR2 LQKENI. CDR3 loop: CASSPTRYNRDQYF. CDR3 coding DNA: TGTGCCAGCTCACCAACCCGGTATAACAGGGACCAGTACTTC. The full variable domain, rest sourced from reference TRBV18 and TRBJ2-5, is NAGVMQNPRHLVRRRGQEARLRCSPMKGHSHVYWYRQLPEEGLKFMVYLQKENIIDESGMPKERFSAEFPKEGPSILRIQQVVRGDSAAYFCASSPTRYNRDQYFGPGTRLLVL.

This sequence joins TRBV7-2 and TRBJ2-7; 13 bases are a match to TRBD2. J lost 6 bases, V lost 5 bases, and 7 bases had no gene match. CDR1 SGHTA and CDR2 FQGNSA come from the germline V gene. This CDR3 has 15 residues. CDR3 in DNA: TGTGCCAGCAGCCCACCGGGACTAGCGGGAAGCGAGCAGTACTTC. Translating gives CASSPPGLAGSEQYF.

The V and J genes are TRBV23-1 and TRBJ2-7; 9 bases are shared with TRBD2. TRBV23-1 is marked as an open reading frame, function uncertain. This CDR3 is 18 amino acids long. V dropped 6 bases and J dropped 0; count of bases not matched to a gene: 15. The CDR3 sequence is CASRLKATSGNNSYEQYF. The CDR3 bases are TGCGCCAGCAGACTTAAAGCGACTAGCGGCAACAACTCCTACGAGCAGTACTTC.

The rearrangement uses TRBV9 and TRBJ2-3; D remains ambiguous. Germline V CDR1 and CDR2: SGDLS, YYNGEE. The CDR3 has 13 residues. Trimming removed 4 bases at V and 4 bases at J, with 10 bases between. CDR3 amino acids: CASSHRASDTQYF. Here the CDR3 DNA reads TGTGCCAGCAGCCATCGGGCTTCAGATACGCAGTATTTT.

The J gene is TRBJ2-2, the V gene TRBV11-2; D ambiguous. The CDR3 totals 14 residues. Trimming left V 0 bases short and J 8 bases short, with 10 bases between. The germline CDR1 and CDR2 sequences are SGHAT and FQNNGV. CDR3 sequence: CASSLEPIGGELFF. Written as DNA, the CDR3 is TGTGCCAGCAGCTTAGAACCGATTGGGGGGGAGCTGTTTTTT.

The CDR3 region is CASSMSSWQLSNQPQHF. The DNA of the CDR3 is TGTGCCAGTAGTATGTCCAGTTGGCAATTAAGCAATCAGCCCCAGCATTTT. This sequence joins TRBV19 and TRBJ1-5; D uncertain. Germline values: CDR1 LNHDA, CDR2 SQIVND (reference sequence). This CDR3 comprises 17 residues. V dropped 3 bases and J dropped 1 base, with 16 bases sitting between them.

The rearrangement uses TRBV5-1 and TRBJ2-2; D is unresolved. The CDR3 sequence is 14 residues long. CDR1 and CDR2 from the germline V gene are SGHRS and YFSETQ. Trimming removed 3 bases at V and 4 bases at J, with 10 bases between. The CDR3 DNA follows: TGCGCCAGCAGCTGGCCCACGAGCACCGGGGAGCTGTTTTTT. It encodes CASSWPTSTGELFF.

The V gene is TRBV7-2, the J gene TRBJ1-5, with D hard to call. In germline, CDR1 is SGHTA, CDR2 FQGNSA. V lost 3 bases and J lost 3, with 3 bases in between. CDR3 length: 12 residues. The CDR3: CASSFNNQPQHF. The CDR3 DNA reads as TGTGCCAGCAGCTTCAACAATCAGCCCCAGCATTTT.

The rearrangement joins TRBV11-3 to TRBJ2-1; 7 bases agree with TRBD1. The J segment lost 10 bases and the V segment lost 5 bases, leaving 8 bases of the junction unmatched. Germline V lookup: CDR1 SGHNT, CDR2 YENEEA. The CDR3 contains 13 residues. In DNA, the CDR3 is TGTGCCAGCAGCATTACAGGGGCGAGGGAGCAGTTCTTC. Protein product: CASSITGAREQFF.

For this clone: Being one base from a much bigger clone, this may be a read error. The same CDR3 arises from other DNA sequences in this sample as well. The gene calls are TRBV30 and TRBJ2-7; D remains unclear. Trimming took 5 bases from V and 0 from J, leaving 5 bases between them. The CDR3 is 11 amino acids. CDR1 is GTSNPN, CDR2 SVGIG, per germline (reference sequence). The CDR3 nucleotides read TGTGCCTGGGGCAGCTCCTACGAGCAGTACTTC. This gives the protein CAWGSSYEQYF.

The rearrangement uses TRBV23-1 and TRBJ1-4, with D uncertain. TRBV23-1 is labeled an ORF, and its function is uncertain. The CDR3 sequence is 11 residues long. Between the trimmed V and J ends, which lost 4 bases and 8 bases, there was a span of 5 bases. This CDR3 reads CASSRDEKLFF. The CDR3 bases are TGCGCCAGCAGTCGCGACGAAAAACTGTTTTTT.